The 8 T cell receptor beta chains below all came from one sample that was sequenced in a study of cytomegalovirus exposure and HLA in healthy donors. The assay was immunoSEQ multiplex PCR, and TCRdb's table has in-frame clones only and misses some. Seen here are roughly 60,000 clones, 92% observed once, and the top ten hold over 1%. Sequencing was done on a sample of PBMCs. Source of these receptors: a young woman in good health and CMV-seronegative.

The rearrangement uses TRBV6-1 and TRBJ2-7, with D perhaps TRBD2 (6 bases). The germline CDR1 and CDR2 sequences are MNHNS and SASEGT. This CDR3 region has 14 residues. CDR3 residues: CASQVAVLTYEQYF. CDR3 DNA: TGTGCAAGCCAGGTAGCGGTACTAACCTACGAGCAGTACTTC.

This clone was found once. This chain uses TRBV18 with TRBJ1-5, with D perhaps TRBD1 (6 bases). V was shortened by 3 bases and J by 5 bases, with 17 bases between the two germline ends. In germline, CDR1 is KGHSH, CDR2 LQKENI. CDR3 length: 16 residues. The CDR3 DNA follows: TGTGCCAGCTCACCGGAGGTGGACAGTTGGGATCAGCCCCAGCATTTT. Residues: CASSPEVDSWDQPQHF.

The J gene is TRBJ2-7, the V gene TRBV4-2; tentative D call: TRBD1 (5 bases). The CDR3 totals 14 residues. Germline V CDR1 and CDR2: LGHNA, YNFKEQ. The V end was cut by 1 base, the J end by 5 bases, with 12 bases between. Here the CDR3 reads CASSQGQGSNEQYF. The CDR3 bases are TGTGCCAGCAGCCAAGGGCAGGGCAGTAACGAGCAGTACTTC.

The V and J genes are TRBV5-1 and TRBJ2-3; tentative D call: TRBD2 (6 bases). V lost 1 base and J 3 bases, leaving 9 bases between the germline ends. Germline V gives CDR1 SGHRS, CDR2 YFSETQ. The CDR3 has 14 residues. The CDR3 loop reads CASSLRGRTDTQYF. The CDR3 DNA reads as TGCGCCAGCAGCTTGAGAGGGAGGACAGATACGCAGTATTTT.

This clone came up once. The chain carries TRBV6-4 and TRBJ2-3, with D hard to call. CDR3 length: 14 amino acids. CDR1 and CDR2 from the germline V gene are MRHNA and SNTAGT. Trimming left V 8 bases short and J 0 bases short, with 12 bases between. The CDR3 DNA reads TGTGCCAGCTCTCCTGGGCCGAGCACAGATACGCAGTATTTT. This sequence encodes CASSPGPSTDTQYF.

The CDR3 loop reads CASSQDGGGGGNTIYF. The CDR3 nucleotides are TGTGCCAGCAGCCAAGATGGTGGGGGGGGCGGAAACACCATATATTTT. The rearrangement joins TRBV4-2 to TRBJ1-3; perhaps TRBD1 as D (6 bases). Trimming took off 0 bases at V and 4 bases at J, with 13 bases between the two ends. The CDR3 is 16 residues long. CDR1 LGHNA and CDR2 YNFKEQ come from the germline V gene.

This clone appeared once. This rearrangement joins TRBV6-5 to TRBJ1-1; 9 bases are shared with TRBD1. Per germline, CDR1 MNHEY and CDR2 SVGAGI. The CDR3 is made up of 14 amino acids. V trimming: 5 bases; J trimming: 1 base; junction bases outside the gene matches: 2. This chain's CDR3 is CASSRGQGNTEAFF. For the CDR3, the DNA is TGTGCCAGCAGTCGGGGACAGGGGAACACTGAAGCTTTCTTT.

The gene calls are TRBV7-9 and TRBJ2-7; 9 nucleotides align to TRBD1. This CDR3 spans 15 amino acids. V lost 5 bases and J lost 2; bases outside the gene matches: 7. Germline CDR1 is SEHNR and CDR2 is FQNEAQ (reference sequence). In nucleotides, the CDR3 is TGTGCCAGCAGCCACACCGGGACAGGGACCTACGAGCAGTACTTC. It codes for CASSHTGTGTYEQYF.